A single TCR beta chain is shown here with its context. Produced via immunoSEQ multiplex PCR; TCRdb's table is partial and in-frame only. The repertoire includes about 57,000 clones, about 92% of them detected once, and about 0.37% sits in the top ten. The data were taken from a study of T cell changes during pregnancy in multiple sclerosis. CDR1 is SNHLY, CDR2 FYNNEI, per germline. CDR3 length: 15 residues. V was shortened by 1 base and J by 7 bases, with 14 bases between the two germline ends. This TCR was recovered from a female donor with multiple sclerosis, enrolled in a pregnancy study. The V gene is TRBV2, the J gene TRBJ1-3; weak D call: TRBD1 (5 bases). Here the sequenced sample was CD4+ T cells from peripheral blood mononuclear cells, taken before pregnancy. DNA for the CDR3: TGTGCCAGCAGTGAAGGACAGCTCTTCTGGAACACCATATATTTT. This encodes CASSEGQLFWNTIYF.